This passage covers 10 T cell receptor beta chains from one sample sequenced in a study of early T cells in non-severe SARS-CoV-2 infection. Each CDR3 protein gets one entry after TCRdb re-called the 5' RACE reads with MiXCR. The sample carries tens of thousands of distinct CDR3 sequences, approximately 10% recorded once. Sequencing used whole blood, obtained at baseline. The receptors originated from an adult who was a healthcare worker with PCR-confirmed SARS-CoV-2 infection or an uninfected control (not recorded which).

J is TRBJ1-1 and V is TRBV5-1; TRBD1 aligns across 8 bases. Germline assignment: CDR1 SGHRS and CDR2 YFSETQ. Trimming removed 4 bases from V and 3 bases from J; junction bases left unmatched: 11. The CDR3 is 16 amino acids. CDR3 in DNA: TGCGCCAGCAGCACCGGACAGGGACGATGGGACACTGAAGCTTTCTTT. Amino acids: CASSTGQGRWDTEAFF.

This clonotype was counted many times. The chain uses TRBV2 and TRBJ1-5; D not certain. The CDR3 is made up of 12 amino acids. Trimming took 6 bases from V and 7 from J, leaving 10 bases between them. Germline V lookup: CDR1 SNHLY, CDR2 FYNNEI. This CDR3 is CASRGVAQPQHF. CDR3 in DNA: TGTGCCAGCAGGGGAGTAGCACAGCCCCAGCATTTT. Based on the CDR3 plus reference TRBV2 and TRBJ1-5, the full variable domain is EPEVTQTPSHQVTQMGQEVILRCVPISNHLYFYWYRQILGQKVEFLVSFYNNEISEKSEIFDDQFSVERPDGSNFTLKIRSTKLEDSAMYFCASRGVAQPQHFGDGTRLSIL.

The chain is built from TRBV7-3 and TRBJ2-2; 8 positions match TRBD2. The CDR3 consists of 16 residues. The J segment lost 0 bases and the V segment lost 1 base, leaving 1 base of the junction unmatched. Germline CDR1 is SGHTA and CDR2 is FQGTGA. The DNA of the CDR3 is TGTGCCAGCAGCTTAAAACTAGCGGCGAACACCGGGGAGCTGTTTTTT. Amino acids: CASSLKLAANTGELFF.

This chain joins TRBV11-2 and TRBJ2-5, with D unclear. The CDR3 is 15 amino acids. The V gene lost 1 base and the J gene lost 4 bases, with 13 bases spanning the gap. Germline V gene lookup returns CDR1 SGHAT and CDR2 FQNNGV. The CDR3 sequence: CASSLVTMMGETQYF. Written as DNA, the CDR3 is TGTGCCAGCAGCTTAGTTACCATGATGGGAGAGACCCAGTACTTC.

This clonotype appeared a few times. This rearrangement joins TRBV7-2 to TRBJ2-5; maybe TRBD2 (5 bases). V gave up 3 bases and J gave up 5 bases, with 10 bases separating them. The CDR3 is 13 residues long. Germline V lookup: CDR1 SGHTA, CDR2 FQGNSA. The CDR3 loop reads CASSFMPGETQYF. The CDR3 DNA reads as TGTGCCAGCAGCTTCATGCCGGGGGAGACCCAGTACTTC.

This clonotype was recorded many times. The gene calls are TRBV7-2 and TRBJ1-1; D is uncertain. Germline V CDR1 and CDR2: SGHTA, FQGNSA. This CDR3 contains 13 residues. V was shortened by 4 bases and J by 5 bases, with 11 bases between the two germline ends. CDR3 in DNA: TGTGCCAGCAGCTCATTCCCGGGGACTGAAGCTTTCTTT. Its translation is CASSSFPGTEAFF.

V gene TRBV4-2 combines with J gene TRBJ2-3; 8 bases map to TRBD2. The CDR3 length is 17 residues. CDR1 and CDR2 from the germline V gene are LGHNA and YNFKEQ. V lost 2 bases and J lost 4; bases outside the gene matches: 11. The CDR3 protein is CASSQKAGGGQSDTQYF. As DNA, the CDR3 is TGTGCCAGCAGCCAAAAAGCCGGGGGGGGCCAATCAGATACGCAGTATTTT.

This clonotype has just a few counts. The chain carries TRBV30 and TRBJ2-7; tentatively, D is TRBD2 (6 bases). The CDR3 length is 12 residues. Between the trimmed V and J ends, which lost 5 bases and 3 bases, there was a span of 11 bases. Germline lookup yields CDR1 GTSNPN and CDR2 SVGIG (reference sequence). Written as DNA, the CDR3 is TGTGCCTGGGTTCAGGAGGGCTACGAGCAGTACTTC. Protein: CAWVQEGYEQYF.

The chain joins TRBV6-6 to TRBJ1-4, with 7 bases fitting TRBD1. The CDR3 contains 15 residues. CDR1 MNHNY and CDR2 SVGAGI come from the germline V gene (reference sequence). J lost 3 bases, V lost 6 bases, and 7 bases had no gene match. The CDR3: CASSLGGSANEKLFF. The CDR3 DNA is TGTGCCAGCAGCCTAGGGGGCTCAGCTAATGAAAAACTGTTTTTT.

This clonotype was detected many times. The chain is built from TRBV19 and TRBJ2-5, with D perhaps matching TRBD1 (5 bases). The V end lost 4 bases, the J end lost 2 bases, and 8 bases lay between the germline ends. Germline CDR1 reads LNHDA; CDR2 reads SQIVND (reference sequence). This CDR3 comprises 13 residues. The CDR3 nucleotides are TGTGCCAGTAGTAGTAGACAGCAAGAGACCCAGTACTTC. Encoded protein: CASSSRQQETQYF.